The present entry profiles one TCR beta chain with its context. The CDR3 length is 16 residues. The V gene's germline CDR1 is MNHEY and CDR2 SVGAGI. These data come from a study of shared clonotypes between healthy human individuals. Method: immunoSEQ multiplex PCR; TCRdb's copy keeps in-frame clones and lacks some. The sample yields around 2.5 million clones, 93% seen once. The chain combines TRBV6-5 with TRBJ2-5; 10 nucleotides line up with TRBD1. The J call is in doubt because the DNA end fits TRBJ2-7 better. The source of this sequence is a man younger than 30 in good health. Some clones in this sample may be carry-over from other donors' samples. Sequencing used naive CD4+ T cells from PBMCs. As to subset: CD45RA+ positively selected. DNA of the CDR3: TGTGCCAGCAGTTACACCGCGGGACAGGGGACCTACGAGCAGTACTTC. It yields the protein CASSYTAGQGTYEQYF.